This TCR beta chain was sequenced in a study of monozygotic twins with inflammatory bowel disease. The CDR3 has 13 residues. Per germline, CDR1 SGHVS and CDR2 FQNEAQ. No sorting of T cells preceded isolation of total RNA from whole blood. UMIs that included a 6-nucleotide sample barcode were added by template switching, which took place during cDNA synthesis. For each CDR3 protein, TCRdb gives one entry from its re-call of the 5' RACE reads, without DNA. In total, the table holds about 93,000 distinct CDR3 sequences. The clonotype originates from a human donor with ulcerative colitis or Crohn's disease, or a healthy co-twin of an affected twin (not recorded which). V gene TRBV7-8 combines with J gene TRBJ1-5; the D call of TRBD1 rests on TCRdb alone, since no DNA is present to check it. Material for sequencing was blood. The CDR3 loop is CASSRDSDQPQHF.